Below are 26 T cell receptor beta chains sequenced from a single sample in a study of blood T cells in healthy people across ages (dated by TCRdb to about 2015). Library construction relied on 5' RACE. Sequencing took place on an Illumina HiSeq 2500. A second PCR of about 7 to 12 cycles was performed with a sample-barcoded 5' primer and a J-beta primer mix. TCRdb reran the public reads through fastp at Q25 and MiXCR, keeping productive beta chains. Identical CDR3 proteins give one entry, which carries the most common genes and DNA. A total of 920,000 or so distinct CDR3 sequences appear in this sample, roughly 45% of them only once. The ten largest make up 18% of the sample. Sequenced sample: blood. These receptors were obtained from a woman aged 55-69 years in good health.

This clonotype was found a few times. The V call is TRBV5-1, the J call TRBJ2-1, with TRBD2 matching over 7 bases. V lost 4 bases to trimming and J lost 7 bases; unmatched junction nucleotides: 11. Germline lookup yields CDR1 SGHRS and CDR2 YFSETQ. This CDR3 has 15 amino acids. As DNA, the CDR3 is TGCGCCAGCAGCCGGGACTACGAGAGGTGGAATGAGCAGTTCTTC. Amino acid sequence: CASSRDYERWNEQFF.

This rearrangement joins TRBV6-2 or TRBV6-3 to TRBJ2-3, with 7 nucleotides matching TRBD1. V gave up 6 bases and J gave up 0 bases; unmatched junction bases: 6. This CDR3 contains 15 residues. Germline loops: CDR1 MNHEY, CDR2 SVGEGT. The CDR3 is CASSRDSFSTDTQYF. CDR3 nucleotides: TGTGCCAGCAGCCGGGACAGTTTTAGCACAGATACGCAGTATTTT.

The J gene is TRBJ2-3, the V gene TRBV29-1, with a weak D call TRBD1 (5 bases). CDR3 length: 13 residues. Looked up from germline, CDR1 is SQVTM and CDR2 is ANQGSEA. Trimming pared 5 bases from V and 3 bases from J, leaving 12 bases between. The CDR3 protein is CSVFWGSTDTQYF. The DNA of the CDR3 is TGCAGCGTTTTCTGGGGCTCGACAGATACGCAGTATTTT.

The rearrangement links TRBV7-2 to TRBJ2-3; no clear D. Per the germline V gene, CDR1 is SGHTA and CDR2 is FQGNSA. The V gene lost 1 base and the J gene lost 2 bases, with 10 bases spanning the gap. The CDR3 runs to 15 residues. The DNA of the CDR3 is TGTGCCAGCAGCTTAGAGGCTCGGCTCACAGATACGCAGTATTTT. It encodes CASSLEARLTDTQYF.

The chain carries TRBV3-1 and TRBJ2-7; D is possibly TRBD1 (7 bases). Germline V CDR1 and CDR2: LGHDT, YNNKEL (reference sequence). The CDR3 runs 15 residues. With 4 bases removed from V and 0 bases from J, the gap between germline ends came to 13 bases. Here the CDR3 reads CASSRAGQSSYEQYF. The CDR3 coding sequence is TGTGCCAGCAGCCGCGCGGGACAGAGCTCCTACGAGCAGTACTTC.

The sample holds a few counts of this clonotype. The chain uses TRBV25-1 and TRBJ2-7, with 10 positions matching TRBD1. The ends lost 7 bases at V and 7 bases at J; junction bases unmatched: 16. CDR1 is MGHDK, CDR2 SYGVNS, per germline. This CDR3 comprises 16 residues. In nucleotides, the CDR3 is TGTGCCAGCACCCACAGGTCTGGGACAGGGGTGGGGGAGCAGTACTTC. This codes for CASTHRSGTGVGEQYF.

This clonotype was seen a handful of times. The chain links TRBV7-2 to TRBJ1-5, with D unresolved. V was clipped by 5 bases and J by 4 bases, with 24 bases between them. The germline gives CDR1 SGHTA, CDR2 FQGNSA. This CDR3 comprises 18 residues. CDR3 protein: CASSPTVGVGLGNQPQHF. CDR3 coding DNA: TGTGCCAGCAGCCCTACTGTTGGTGTGGGTTTAGGGAATCAGCCCCAGCATTTT.

This clonotype has a handful of counts. The V gene is TRBV5-1, the J gene TRBJ2-5, with TRBD1 as a possible D gene (6 bases). The CDR3 sequence is 14 residues long. Germline lookup yields CDR1 SGHRS and CDR2 YFSETQ. V shed 4 bases and J shed 1 base, with 11 bases lying between them. The CDR3 sequence is CASSTGTPQETQYF. Written as DNA, the CDR3 is TGCGCCAGCAGCACAGGGACCCCCCAAGAGACCCAGTACTTC.

This clonotype was seen once. This rearrangement joins TRBV2 to TRBJ2-4; D not certain. Germline V gene data show CDR1 as SNHLY and CDR2 as FYNNEI. The CDR3 consists of 13 residues. V lost 8 bases to trimming and J lost 7 bases, with 15 bases between them. The CDR3 nucleotides are TGTGCCAGCCCCAAAACGGATGGGAACATTCAGTACTTC. Translating it yields CASPKTDGNIQYF.

As for this clonotype: This may arise from a read error, as a much more abundant clone is one base away. The J gene is TRBJ1-2, the V gene TRBV9; D unresolved. Germline-derived CDR1 and CDR2 are SGDLS and YYNGEE. CDR3 length: 11 amino acids. The DNA of the CDR3 is TGTGCCAGCAGCGTGGACTATAGCTACACCTTC. Translated, it gives CASSVDYSYTF.

There are many counts of this clonotype. V usage is TRBV10-3 and J usage is TRBJ2-7, with 11 positions matching TRBD2. The CDR3 consists of 14 residues. J lost 4 bases, V lost 6 bases, and 5 bases had no gene match. CDR1 is ENHRY and CDR2 is SYGVKD in the germline V gene. This CDR3 is CAIRMGLAVYEQYF. The CDR3 DNA reads as TGTGCCATCAGGATGGGACTAGCGGTTTACGAGCAGTACTTC.

A few counts support this clonotype. The CDR3 coding sequence is TGTGCCAGCAGCCAAGATTGGTTCGCGACGGTCCCTAGCACAGATACGCAGTATTTT. Its translation is CASSQDWFATVPSTDTQYF. The genes are TRBV14 and TRBJ2-3; no reliable D call. The ends were cut back, 0 bases at V and 0 bases at J, with 19 bases in the middle. Germline V gene lookup returns CDR1 SGHDN and CDR2 FVKESK. The CDR3 is 19 amino acids.

The chain carries TRBV14 and TRBJ2-7; possibly TRBD1 for D (6 bases). Germline CDR1 reads SGHDN; CDR2 reads FVKESK. The CDR3 extends over 14 amino acids. The ends were cut back, 0 bases at V and 5 bases at J, with 11 bases in the middle. The CDR3 reads CASSQDLRDNEQYF. As DNA, the CDR3 is TGTGCCAGCAGCCAAGATCTCAGGGACAACGAGCAGTACTTC.

The rearrangement joins TRBV27 to TRBJ2-5; D may be TRBD1 or TRBD2 (6 bases each). The CDR3 is made up of 15 amino acids. The germline V gene has CDR1 MNHEY and CDR2 SMNVEV (reference sequence). Trimming left V 3 bases short and J 11 bases short, with 22 bases between. The CDR3 sequence is CASSLGGRNYNEQYF. Written as DNA, the CDR3 is TGTGCCAGCAGTTTGGGGGGCCGTAACTACAATGAGCAGTACTTC.

Concerning this clonotype itself: The CDR3 end shows no conserved phenylalanine or tryptophan, and so a read error is likely. This chain links TRBV6-5 with TRBJ2-1, with TRBD2 matching 14 bases. Germline V gene sequence: CDR1 MNHEY, CDR2 SVGAGI. J gave up 9 bases and V 5 bases, and 9 bases lay outside the gene matches. The CDR3 is 16 amino acids. The CDR3 loop reads CASSTERLAGGREQFL. The CDR3 bases are TGTGCCAGCAGTACCGAGCGACTAGCGGGAGGGCGTGAGCAGTTCTTA.

The table lists this clonotype with a few counts. This rearrangement joins TRBV5-1 to TRBJ1-2, with D tentatively TRBD1 (6 bases). V was clipped by 4 bases and J by 8 bases, with 12 bases between them. This CDR3 contains 12 residues. Germline V gene lookup returns CDR1 SGHRS and CDR2 YFSETQ. CDR3 coding DNA: TGCGCCAGCAGCCCCCACAGGGAAGGCTACACCTTC. It yields the protein CASSPHREGYTF.

The rearrangement joins TRBV6-1 to TRBJ1-5; the match to TRBD1 covers 9 bases. Germline CDR1 is MNHNS and CDR2 is SASEGT. The CDR3 covers 15 residues. The V segment lost 5 bases and the J segment 5 bases; nucleotides outside the gene matches: 7. CDR3 residues: CASSYHGTGHQPQHF. For the CDR3, the DNA is TGTGCCAGCAGTTATCATGGGACAGGGCATCAGCCCCAGCATTTT.

The V and J genes are TRBV25-1 and TRBJ2-7; D is uncertain. The ends were cut back, 2 bases at V and 0 bases at J, with 5 bases in the middle. Germline V gives CDR1 MGHDK, CDR2 SYGVNS. This CDR3 is built from 13 residues. The CDR3 loop reads CASSEDNSYEQYF. CDR3 nucleotide sequence: TGTGCCAGCAGTGAAGACAACTCCTACGAGCAGTACTTC.

This rearrangement joins TRBV6-1 to TRBJ2-4; 7 bases match TRBD1. Germline V gene sequence: CDR1 MNHNS, CDR2 SASEGT. V shed 6 bases, J shed 4 bases, and the junction held 0 bases outside the gene matches. The CDR3 totals 12 residues. The CDR3 spells CASRQGKNIQYF. The CDR3 DNA reads as TGTGCCAGCAGACAGGGGAAAAACATTCAGTACTTC.

This clonotype was seen a few times. The rearrangement uses TRBV6-6 and TRBJ1-1; no definite D call. CDR3 length: 13 residues. V lost 3 bases and J lost 0, with 5 bases in between. The germline gives CDR1 MNHNY, CDR2 SVGAGI (reference sequence). The CDR3 bases are TGTGCCAGCAGTTATGGCATGAACACTGAAGCTTTCTTT. Its translation is CASSYGMNTEAFF.

This clonotype has more than one count but fewer than ten. The genes are TRBV27 and TRBJ2-4, with D unclear. Trimming left V 5 bases short and J 7 bases short, with 12 bases between. Germline V CDR1 and CDR2: MNHEY, SMNVEV (reference sequence). This CDR3 has 13 amino acids. The CDR3 coding sequence is TGTGCCAGCAGTAGAGGAACACGGAACATTCAGTACTTC. This sequence encodes CASSRGTRNIQYF.

This clonotype has just one count. The V call is TRBV7-9, the J call TRBJ2-1; D is unresolved. Trimming pared 5 bases from V and 6 bases from J, leaving 11 bases between. Germline-derived CDR1 and CDR2 are SEHNR and FQNEAQ (reference sequence). CDR3 length: 13 residues. In nucleotides, the CDR3 is TGTGCCAGCAGCGTAGAGTTTGGCAATGAGCAGTTCTTC. Its translation is CASSVEFGNEQFF.

This clonotype has at least ten counts. This chain connects TRBV7-8 to TRBJ2-7, with D unclear. Deletions cut 4 bases from V and 9 bases from J, with 16 bases between. Germline CDR1 is SGHVS and CDR2 is FQNEAQ. CDR3 length equals 13 residues. The CDR3, as DNA: TGTGCCAGCAGCTCCTCAGAGAGTGGCGGGCAGTACTTC. This gives the protein CASSSSESGGQYF.

This clonotype was recorded a few times. The genes are TRBV7-2 and TRBJ2-1; 7 nucleotides agree with TRBD2. With V trimmed by 6 bases and J by 3 bases, 11 bases remained unmatched. Germline V gives CDR1 SGHTA, CDR2 FQGNSA. The CDR3 length is 16 residues. The DNA of the CDR3 is TGTGCCAGCAGTCGCGAGGCGGGAGCATTCTACAATGAGCAGTTCTTC. Translation: CASSREAGAFYNEQFF.

The V and J genes are TRBV6-5 and TRBJ2-5, with 10 bases aligning to TRBD2. With V trimmed by 7 bases and J by 11 bases, 16 bases remained unmatched. Germline V lookup: CDR1 MNHEY, CDR2 SVGAGI. The CDR3 is made up of 15 amino acids. Written as DNA, the CDR3 is TGTGCCAGCAAAAGAGCGGGAGGGCCCCCTATACCGCAGTACTTC. Protein sequence: CASKRAGGPPIPQYF.

In this sample, this clonotype turned up a few times. The genes are TRBV27 and TRBJ2-7; 12 bases line up with TRBD2. The CDR3 runs 15 residues. CDR1 is MNHEY, CDR2 SMNVEV, per germline (reference sequence). V was clipped by 7 bases and J by 2 bases; unmatched bases: 6. The CDR3 loop is CASIPTSGSAYEQYF. The CDR3 DNA follows: TGTGCCAGCATTCCGACTAGCGGGAGTGCCTACGAGCAGTACTTC.